This T cell receptor (beta chain) was retrieved from a study of blood T cell repertoires in COVID-19 (dated by TCRdb to 2020 to 2022). As for the study more broadly: The collaborator samples originated in the United States, Italy and Spain and spanned the acute and convalescent phases of COVID-19. Nearly every sample came with metadata listing a de-identified subject ID, COVID-19 status, age in years and sex. Deeply sampled blood TCRbeta repertoires from subjects exposed to, actively infected with, or recovered from COVID-19 were included in the dataset. The repertoires were made available in a free public database intended to serve as a resource for research on the immune response to SARS-CoV-2. The prospective study material was composed of cDNA or gDNA derived from T cells, B-cell-depleted T cells, or PBMCs. Where available, HLA class I and class II types were obtained from metadata supplied by the sample provider rather than from assay-based typing. Samples came from the ongoing ImmuneRACE study (first 160 participants) plus 1,254 subjects from 6 global collaborators. Here is what the overall study found, with its caveats: Clinical and demographic metadata were provided uncurated, with the amount varying by source and participant.

Worth noting for this clone: Its antigen target is currently unknown. Base qualities are not provided; no much larger clone lies one nucleotide away.

From its cysteine to its phenylalanine, the CDR3 spans 12 amino acids. Only CDR3 DNA remains: 36 bases, in frame from the first base. For CDR1 and CDR2, the germline V gene lists ENHRY and SYGVKD. The germline ends are 6 bases apart after V is trimmed by 6 bases and J by 2 bases. Each collaborating institution followed its own protocols to collect whole blood in K2EDTA tubes. Collaborator samples were shipped for TCRbeta analysis as frozen whole blood, isolated PBMCs, or DNA extracted from either sample type. TCRbeta CDR3 regions were amplified from genomic DNA using the immunoSEQ Assay, a bias-controlled multiplex PCR. As for the authors' bioinformatics: The number of nucleated cells in each sample was estimated by amplification of reference gene primers within the assay. To quantify the absolute abundance of each unique TCRbeta CDR3 rearrangement, sequence reads were collapsed and filtered. For each sample, productive Simpson clonality was calculated as the square root of Simpson's diversity index across productive rearrangements. This is the immuneACCESS table as TCRdb keeps it, with only in-frame sequences that have V and J called. A part of the clones is gone; compared with another copy, unresolved V genes explain less than half, and the rest is unexplained. V and J calls and clone size follow that table, whereas D and trimming were derived from the DNA. The table for this sample lists fewer than 300,000 clones; roughly 90% of them were counted only once. About 0.8% of the sample is held by the ten biggest clonotypes.

The chain employs TRBV10-3 and TRBJ2-3; no confident D gene assignment can be made. Sequencing input: peripheral blood. This clonotype originated in a woman in her 30s with acute or convalescent COVID-19. DNA sequence: TGTGCCATCAGGTCAATCACAGATACGCAGTATTTT. This gives the protein CAIRSITDTQYF.